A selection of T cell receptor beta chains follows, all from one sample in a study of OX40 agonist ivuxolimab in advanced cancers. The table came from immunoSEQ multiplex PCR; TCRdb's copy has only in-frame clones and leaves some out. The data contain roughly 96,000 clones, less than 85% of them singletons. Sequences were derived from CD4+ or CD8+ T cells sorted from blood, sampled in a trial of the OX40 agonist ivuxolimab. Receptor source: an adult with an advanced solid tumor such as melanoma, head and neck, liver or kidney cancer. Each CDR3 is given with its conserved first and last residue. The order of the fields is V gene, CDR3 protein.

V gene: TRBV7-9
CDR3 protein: CASSPSYEKLFF

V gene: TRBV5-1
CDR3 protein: CASSFGGTEAFF

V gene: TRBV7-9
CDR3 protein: CASSLATGQGNSPLHF

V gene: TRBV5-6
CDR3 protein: CASSPRGAGYEQYF

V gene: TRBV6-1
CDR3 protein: CASSAFAGTGNYEQYF

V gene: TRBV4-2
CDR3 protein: CASSQDTAPLEQYF

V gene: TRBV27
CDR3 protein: CASSLRDGGQPQHF

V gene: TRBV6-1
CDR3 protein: CASSVGLSYGYTF

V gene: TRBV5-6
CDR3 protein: CASSLNTGTGEGEKLFF

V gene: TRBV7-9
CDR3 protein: CASSPSGGAGYGYTF

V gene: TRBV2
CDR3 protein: CASSIAGGQTGELFF

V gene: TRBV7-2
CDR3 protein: CASSLDGARDEQYF

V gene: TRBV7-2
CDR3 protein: CASSFTGPHEQYF

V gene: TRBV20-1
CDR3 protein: CSVGGYEQFF

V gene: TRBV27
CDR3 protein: CASSPLAGGFPEQFF

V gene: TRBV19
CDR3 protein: CASSEESGEGNQPQHF

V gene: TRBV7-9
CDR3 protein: CASSLDIALDEQYF

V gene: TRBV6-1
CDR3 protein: CANSQGQENSPLHF

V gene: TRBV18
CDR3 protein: CASSPLGGQGNTEAFF

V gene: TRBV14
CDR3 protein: CASSPIYRRNTEAFF

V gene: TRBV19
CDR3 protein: CASSRGTANYGYTF

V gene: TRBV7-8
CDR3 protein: CASSPSSGVRAGYTF

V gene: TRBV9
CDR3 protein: CASSAGGAAANYGYTF

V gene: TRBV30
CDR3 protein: CAWSVRTGGSNEKLFF

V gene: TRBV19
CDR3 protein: CASSSGLRTNYGYTF

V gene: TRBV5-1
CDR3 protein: CASSLSGTGGVDNEQFF

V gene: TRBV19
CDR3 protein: CASSLAPGQGGEKLFF

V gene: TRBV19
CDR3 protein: CASSILGSGNQPQHF

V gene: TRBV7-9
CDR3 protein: CASTKQTGKDYGYTF

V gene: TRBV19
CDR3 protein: CASSIGDYGYTF

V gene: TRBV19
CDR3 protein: CASSYRGQGNEKLFF

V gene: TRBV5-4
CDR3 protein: CALRKSSNTGELFF

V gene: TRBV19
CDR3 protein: CVSRGSSYNEQFF

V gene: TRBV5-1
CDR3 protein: CASSLGDSSSYEQYF

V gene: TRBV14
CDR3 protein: CASSHWDRMNTEAFF

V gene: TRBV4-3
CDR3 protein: CASSQAGWAGELFF

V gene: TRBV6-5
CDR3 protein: CASSGGQEHEKLFF

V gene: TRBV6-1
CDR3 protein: CASSESQGGETQYF

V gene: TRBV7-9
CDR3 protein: CASSLGRYEQFF

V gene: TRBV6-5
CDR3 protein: CASSYDILTEAFF

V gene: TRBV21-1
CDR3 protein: CASRTKFPGQGNQPQHF

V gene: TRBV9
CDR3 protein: CASSLRDYAYNEQFF

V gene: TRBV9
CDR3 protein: CASSVEGLSGNTIYF

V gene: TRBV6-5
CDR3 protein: CASSYSVNTEAFF

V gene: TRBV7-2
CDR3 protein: CASSSGQAKNIQYF

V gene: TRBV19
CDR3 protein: CASSYGQGYQPQHF

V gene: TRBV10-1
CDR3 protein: CASSEAWTSGNEQFF

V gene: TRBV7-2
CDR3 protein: CASSYFTSDQETQYF

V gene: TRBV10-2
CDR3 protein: CASSAGSNTGELFF

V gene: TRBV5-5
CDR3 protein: CASDGTGTNYGYTF

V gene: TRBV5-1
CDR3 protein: CASSLVGDPNYGYTF

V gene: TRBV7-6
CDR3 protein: CASSRGQNYGYTF

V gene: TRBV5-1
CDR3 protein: CASSLGDTEAFF

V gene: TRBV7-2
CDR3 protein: CASSLNLAGGPGEQFF

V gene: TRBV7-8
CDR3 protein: CASSLDRFTTTATNEKLFF

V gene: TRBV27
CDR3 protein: CASSLAGLAGQPQHF

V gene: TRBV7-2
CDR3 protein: CASSRGRVTEAFF

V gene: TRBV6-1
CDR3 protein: CASRGHPSYNSPLHF